These T cell receptor beta chains were read from a single sample in a study of human T cells and chemical hapten exposure. Using its own MiXCR run on the RACE reads, TCRdb lists one record per CDR3 protein. The sample contains just under 65,000 distinct CDR3 sequences, approximately 10% of which appear only once. The starting material was whole blood, obtained in connection with sensitization to the hapten diphenylcyclopropenone (DPC). The receptors shown here come from a woman between 25 and 40 years old with alopecia areata. Some clones in this sample may be carry-over from other donors' samples. CDR3s include the opening cysteine and the closing phenylalanine or tryptophan. The D gene is left open where the match is weak. Clone size is shown for a subset of rows, as once, few, many or a class of expanded clone.

DNA,CDR3,size,V,J,D
TGTGCCAGCAGTTTGGCAGCCTACGAGCAGTACTTC,CASSLAAYEQYF,many,TRBV28,TRBJ2-7,-
TGTGCCAGCAGCTTAGGGCCTGGACTAGCAGGAGAGACCCAGTACTTC,CASSLGPGLAGETQYF,many,TRBV7-8,TRBJ2-5,TRBD2
TGTGCCAGCTCATCCCTATCCTCTCAGGGTGAGCAGTTCTTC,CASSSLSSQGEQFF,few,TRBV18,TRBJ2-1,-
TGTGCCAGCAGCTTAGCTGATGGGGATCAGCCCCAGCATTTT,CASSLADGDQPQHF,-,TRBV7-6,TRBJ1-5,-
TGTGCCTGGAGGGGCCTTTCCCCGGGGGAGCTGTTTTTT,CAWRGLSPGELFF,-,TRBV30,TRBJ2-2,-
TGTGCCAGCAGCTTAGGGGGACTAGCGGAGAACTACGAGCAGTACTTC,CASSLGGLAENYEQYF,few,TRBV7-6,TRBJ2-7,TRBD2
TGTGCCAGCAGGCCAGACGTCGGTTCACCCCTCCACTTT,CASRPDVGSPLHF,few,TRBV6-5,TRBJ1-6,-
TGCGCCAGCAGCTTTTCGGGCGACAGATTGGAGACCCAGTACTTC,CASSFSGDRLETQYF,few,TRBV5-1,TRBJ2-5,-
TGTGCCAGCAGCCAAGCAGTGCAATCACCATATGGCTACACCTTC,CASSQAVQSPYGYTF,many,TRBV3-1,TRBJ1-2,-
TGTGCCAGCAGCTTAAGCCAGCTGACCTACGAGCAGTACTTC,CASSLSQLTYEQYF,many,TRBV7-8,TRBJ2-7,-
TGTGCCAGCAGTTTATCCCGACGTGGAAACACCATATATTTT,CASSLSRRGNTIYF,-,TRBV12-3/TRBV12-4,TRBJ1-3,-
TGTGCCAGCAGTGAACAGACGGCAGATACGCAGTATTTT,CASSEQTADTQYF,-,TRBV6-4,TRBJ2-3,-
TGTGCCAGCAGCCCAGCGGGGGGAACTCTCAATGAGCAGTTCTTC,CASSPAGGTLNEQFF,-,TRBV7-9,TRBJ2-1,TRBD2
TGCAGTGCCTCCCCCGGGACGATCTACAATGAGCAGTTCTTC,CSASPGTIYNEQFF,few,TRBV20-1,TRBJ2-1,-
TGTGCCAGCAGCTTAGAAGTCCCCAATAGTGAGCAGTTCTTC,CASSLEVPNSEQFF,-,TRBV7-2,TRBJ2-1,-
TGCGCCAGCAGCTCCGGACTAGCGGGAGGCCACTACAATGAGCAGTTCTTC,CASSSGLAGGHYNEQFF,many,TRBV5-1,TRBJ2-1,TRBD2
TGTGCCAGCAGCTTAGACGTGGGTGGAGCGGGAGCTAGCAATGAGCAGTTCTTC,CASSLDVGGAGASNEQFF,-,TRBV7-2,TRBJ2-1,TRBD2